This T cell receptor beta chain emerged from a study of blood T cells in healthy people across ages. Across the whole study: Per every two T cells, about one barcoded beta molecule was captured by template switching.

General study results and limits: Greater diversity and more naive CD4+ cells were seen in long-lived donors than in aged donors. A strong correlation between TCR beta diversity and naive T cell percentage was seen.

For the second PCR, which ran for 7 to 11 cycles, a sample-barcoded 5' primer and a J-beta primer mix were used. TCRdb processed the 5' RACE reads anew with MiXCR; each CDR3 protein has one entry. The top ten clones hold roughly 24% of a sample with 1.5 million to 2 million distinct CDR3 sequences, around 40% of them seen once. Donors each provided 8 to 10 milliliters of peripheral blood. On this clonotype itself: The antigen is unknown.

The clonotype was recovered from a human donor in good health. Sample: blood.

The CDR3 protein is CASSKRQGDDYGYTF. The CDR3 nucleotides read TGTGCCAGCAGCAAGAGACAGGGAGATGACTATGGCTACACCTTC. J is TRBJ1-2 and V is TRBV11-1; 7 positions match TRBD1. Germline-derived CDR1 and CDR2 are SGHAT and FQDESV (reference sequence). The CDR3 consists of 15 residues. V shed 5 bases and J 3 bases; nucleotides not matched to a gene: 9.